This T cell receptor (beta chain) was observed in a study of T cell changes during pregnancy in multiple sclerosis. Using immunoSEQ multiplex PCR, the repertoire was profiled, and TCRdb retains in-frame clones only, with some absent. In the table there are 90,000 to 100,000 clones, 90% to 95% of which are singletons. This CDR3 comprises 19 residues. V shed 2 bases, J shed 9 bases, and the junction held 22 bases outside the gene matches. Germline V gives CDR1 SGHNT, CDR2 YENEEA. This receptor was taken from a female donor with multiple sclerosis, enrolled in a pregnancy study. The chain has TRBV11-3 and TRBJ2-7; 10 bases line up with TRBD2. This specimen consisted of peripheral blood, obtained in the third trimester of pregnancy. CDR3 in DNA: TGTGCCAGCAGCTTATACCCTAGCGGGAGTGTCCCCCTCCACGGTTGGCAGTACTTC. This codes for CASSLYPSGSVPLHGWQYF.